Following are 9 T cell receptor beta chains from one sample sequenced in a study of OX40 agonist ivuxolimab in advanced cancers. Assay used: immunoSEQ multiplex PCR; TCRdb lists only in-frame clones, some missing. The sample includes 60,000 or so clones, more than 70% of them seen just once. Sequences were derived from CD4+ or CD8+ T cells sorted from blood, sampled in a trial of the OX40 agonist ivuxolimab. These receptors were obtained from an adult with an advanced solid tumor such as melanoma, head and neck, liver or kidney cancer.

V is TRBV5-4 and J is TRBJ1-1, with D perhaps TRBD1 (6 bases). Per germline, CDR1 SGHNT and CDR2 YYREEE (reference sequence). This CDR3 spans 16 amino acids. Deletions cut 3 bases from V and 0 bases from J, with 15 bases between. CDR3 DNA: TGTGCCAGCAGCTCCCCACAACAGGGCTTGAACACTGAAGCTTTCTTT. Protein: CASSSPQQGLNTEAFF.

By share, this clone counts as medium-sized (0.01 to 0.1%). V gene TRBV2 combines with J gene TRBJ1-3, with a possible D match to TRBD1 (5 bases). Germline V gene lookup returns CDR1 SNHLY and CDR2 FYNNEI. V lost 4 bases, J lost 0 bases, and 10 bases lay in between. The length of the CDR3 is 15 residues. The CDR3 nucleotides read TGTGCCAGCAGTGCCGACAGAAACTCTGGAAACACCATATATTTT. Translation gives CASSADRNSGNTIYF.

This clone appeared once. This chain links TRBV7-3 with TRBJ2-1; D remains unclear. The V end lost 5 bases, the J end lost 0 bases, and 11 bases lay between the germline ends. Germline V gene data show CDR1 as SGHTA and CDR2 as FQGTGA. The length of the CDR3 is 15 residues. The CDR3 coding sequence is TGTGCCAGCAGCCCCCTTGGTGTCTCCTACAATGAGCAGTTCTTC. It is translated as CASSPLGVSYNEQFF. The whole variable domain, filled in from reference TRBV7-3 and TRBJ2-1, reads GAGVSQTPSNKVTEKGKYVELRCDPISGHTALYWYRQSLGQGPEFLIYFQGTGAADDSGLPNDRFFAVRPEGSVSTLKIQRTERGDSAVYLCASSPLGVSYNEQFFGPGTRLTVL.

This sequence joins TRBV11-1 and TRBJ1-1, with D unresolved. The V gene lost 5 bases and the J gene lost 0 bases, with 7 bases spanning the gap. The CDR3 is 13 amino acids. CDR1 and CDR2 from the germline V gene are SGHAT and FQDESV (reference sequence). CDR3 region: CASSALMNTEAFF. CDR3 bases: TGTGCCAGCAGCGCCCTAATGAACACTGAAGCTTTCTTT.

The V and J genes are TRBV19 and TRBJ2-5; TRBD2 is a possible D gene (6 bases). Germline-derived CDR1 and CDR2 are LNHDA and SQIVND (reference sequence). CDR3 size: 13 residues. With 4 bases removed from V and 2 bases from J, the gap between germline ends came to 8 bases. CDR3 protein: CASSKAGQETQYF. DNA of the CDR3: TGTGCCAGTAGTAAGGCGGGGCAAGAGACCCAGTACTTC.

The CDR3 sequence is CASSLRARINTEAFF. In nucleotides, the CDR3 is TGTGCCAGCAGTTTACGCGCCCGGATTAACACTGAAGCTTTCTTT. The rearrangement joins TRBV28 to TRBJ1-1, with D unclear. V lost 2 bases to trimming and J lost 2 bases, with 12 bases between them. This CDR3 contains 15 residues. Germline CDR1 reads MDHEN; CDR2 reads SYDVKM. The variable domain in full, with the rest retrieved from reference TRBV28 and TRBJ1-1, is DVKVTQSSRYLVKRTGEKVFLECVQDMDHENMFWYRQDPGLGLRLIYFSYDVKMKEKGDIPEGYSVSREKKERFSLILESASTNQTSMYLCASSLRARINTEAFFGQGTRLTVV.

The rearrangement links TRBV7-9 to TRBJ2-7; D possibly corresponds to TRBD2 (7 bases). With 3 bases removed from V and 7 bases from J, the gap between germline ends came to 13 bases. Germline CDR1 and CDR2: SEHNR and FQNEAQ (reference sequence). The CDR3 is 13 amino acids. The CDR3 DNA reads TGTGCCAGCAGCTTCGAACAGGGACTAGAGCAGTACTTC. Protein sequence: CASSFEQGLEQYF.

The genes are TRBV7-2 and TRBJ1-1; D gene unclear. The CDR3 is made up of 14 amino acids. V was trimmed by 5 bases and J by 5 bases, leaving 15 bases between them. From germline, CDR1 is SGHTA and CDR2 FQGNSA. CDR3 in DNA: TGTGCCAGCAGCCCTCCGGGAGGAGGGACTGAAGCTTTCTTT. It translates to CASSPPGGGTEAFF.

In DNA, the CDR3 is TGTGCCAGCAGCCTCAGCGGGCGGAGGGTGGAATCCAAAAACATTCAGTACTTC. It specifies CASSLSGRRVESKNIQYF. The chain has TRBV13 and TRBJ2-4, with D possibly TRBD2 on 6 matching bases. The V end was cut by 5 bases, the J end by 2 bases, with 22 bases between. Germline values: CDR1 PRHDT, CDR2 FYEKMQ (reference sequence). This CDR3 has 18 amino acids.